The T cell receptor beta chain under discussion was sequenced for a study of shared clonotypes between healthy human individuals. Overall study: Two female and three male donors aged 18 to 49 were enrolled. General study points: Some naive CD4 clonotypes, roughly 4.5%, turned up in common across several donors.

To note about this clone: The antigen remains unidentified.

CDR3 length: 15 amino acids. V lost 0 bases to trimming and J lost 1 base, with 7 bases between them. The germline V gene encodes CDR1 MGHRA and CDR2 YSYEKL. Per the study methods: Filtering of immunoSEQ junctional sequences could not match full-length read filtering. Libraries were prepared by immunoSEQ multiplex PCR; TCRdb keeps only in-frame clonotypes and omits some of them. That table gives V, J and clone size, and the DNA gave D and trimming. The table has about 2 million clones, about 95% seen once. CD45RO-negative CD8 cells positively selected for CCR7 made up the naive population, which excluded terminally differentiated effector memory CD45RA+ cells.

This chain uses TRBV4-1 with TRBJ1-5; unclear D gene. The source is a man younger than 35 in good health. Input material: naive CD8+ T cells sorted from blood. Written as DNA, the CDR3 is TGCGCCAGCAGCCAAGAGGTAGGGAGCAATCAGCCCCAGCATTTT. This translates into CASSQEVGSNQPQHF.